Given below is one T cell receptor (beta chain) in context. Its antigen is as yet unknown. Other DNA sequences in this specimen translate into the identical CDR3. These data belong to a study of shared clonotypes between healthy human individuals. Whole-study context: Per-donor plates numbered three CD4 naive, three CD4 memory, two CD8 naive and one CD8 memory. Study-wide findings and caveats: Sorted-subset sequencing was shown by rarefaction to be incomplete despite large depth. Among non-shared clonotypes, generation probabilities were lower than among those shared by all four donors.

The germline V and J ends were trimmed by 5 bases and 0 bases, with 7 bases remaining between them. The CDR3 has 13 amino acids. Germline CDR1 and CDR2: LNHDA and SQIVND (reference sequence). Produced via immunoSEQ multiplex PCR; TCRdb's table is partial and in-frame only. The sample has 2 million to 2.5 million clones, around 95% seen once; the top ten hold around 0.13%. Input material: naive CD4+ T cells sorted from blood. Regarding subset: CD45RA+ positively selected. The chain couples TRBV19 to TRBJ1-1; D call uncertain. The receptor comes from a man aged 18 to 35 in good health. The CDR3 coding sequence is TGTGCCAGTAGTCTTAAGATGAACACTGAAGCTTTCTTT. Amino acids: CASSLKMNTEAFF.